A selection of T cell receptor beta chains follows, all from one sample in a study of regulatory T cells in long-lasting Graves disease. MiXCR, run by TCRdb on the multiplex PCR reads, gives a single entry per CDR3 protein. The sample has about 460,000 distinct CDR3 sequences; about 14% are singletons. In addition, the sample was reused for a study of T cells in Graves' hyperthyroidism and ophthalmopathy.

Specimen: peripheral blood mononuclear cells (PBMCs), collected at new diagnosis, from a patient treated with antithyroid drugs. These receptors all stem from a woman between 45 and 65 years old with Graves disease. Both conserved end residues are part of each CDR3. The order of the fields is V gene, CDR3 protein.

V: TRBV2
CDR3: CASRESWNQPQHF

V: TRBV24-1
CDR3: CATRPGQGMNTEAFF

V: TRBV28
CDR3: CASSLPSGAGAITGYTF

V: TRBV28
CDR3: CASSYAGSGIEQYF

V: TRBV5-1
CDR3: CASSLAIGSGGEQFF

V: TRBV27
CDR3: CASSLVGGGEQYF

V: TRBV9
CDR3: CASSTWEGLGELFF

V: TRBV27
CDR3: CASSPRSLAIDEQFF

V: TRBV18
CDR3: CASSPTRDSSYEQYF

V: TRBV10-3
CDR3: CAISESVHRDNSPLHF

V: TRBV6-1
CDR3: CASRDRGPTGELFF

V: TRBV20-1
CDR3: CSAPGTSGIEQFF

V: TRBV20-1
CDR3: CSASEVAPEETQYF

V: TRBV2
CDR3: CASIGSPGNTIYF

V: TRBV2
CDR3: CAGIRTGTSTEAFF

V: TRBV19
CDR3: CASRRRTGTGGNQPQHF

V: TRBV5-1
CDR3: CASSSTGTDRYEQYF

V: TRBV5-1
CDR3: CASSLAYSYNEQFF

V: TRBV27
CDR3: CASKQGYGVYGYTF

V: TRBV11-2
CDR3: CASSHQDDTDTQYF

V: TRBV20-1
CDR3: CSARAGTGARNTIYF

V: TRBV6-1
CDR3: CATNRGRNTEAFF

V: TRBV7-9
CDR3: CASTPRGTGGGETQYF

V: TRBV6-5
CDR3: CASSYTSVSSRGHTGELFF

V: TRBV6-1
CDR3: CASSELGGATSYNEQFF

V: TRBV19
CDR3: CASSELAGANDEQFF

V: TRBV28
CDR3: CASSLPGLAGAYSTDTQYF

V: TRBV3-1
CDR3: CASSPGQFSGANVLTF

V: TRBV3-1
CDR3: CASSQADRVNIQYF

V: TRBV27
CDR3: CASSSQGKSQYF

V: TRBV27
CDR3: CASSSGGGFGEKLFF

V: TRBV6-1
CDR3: CASTGLLTDTQYF

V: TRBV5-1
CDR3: CASRPLLAGGGDEQFF

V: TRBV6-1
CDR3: CASARTSGSLGELFF

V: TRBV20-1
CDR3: CSAREGGQGYEQYF

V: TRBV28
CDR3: CASSLPLAGSYNEQFF

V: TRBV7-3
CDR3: CASSRTVALGDTQYF

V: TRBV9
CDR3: CASSPLDRDTQYF

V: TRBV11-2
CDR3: CASSLGGPWGYEQYF

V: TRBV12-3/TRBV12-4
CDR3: CASSSQGQRGTEAFF

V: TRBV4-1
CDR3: CASSLTGQGGYGYTF

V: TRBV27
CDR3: CASSVGGRYEQYF

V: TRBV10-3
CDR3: CAISETTGGGDTQYF

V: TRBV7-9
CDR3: CASSPSGPYNEQFF

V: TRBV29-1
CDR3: CSVWGKHNEQFF

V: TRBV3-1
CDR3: CASSQDSGPGGYTF

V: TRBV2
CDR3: CASSTQGAGANVLTF

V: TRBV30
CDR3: CAWSFPSVSYNEQFF

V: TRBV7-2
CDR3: CASSLVRAGPYNEQFF

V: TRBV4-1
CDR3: CASSQVFQSNQPQHF

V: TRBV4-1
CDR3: CASSQDQPGVEGKNEQFF

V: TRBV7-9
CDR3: CASSLVDGEGNEQFF